Following are 25 T cell receptor beta chains from one sample sequenced in a study of spatial heterogeneity in lung cancer (dated by TCRdb to between 2018 and 2021). The library relied on 5' RACE. The sequencing machine was a NextSeq 500. TCRdb reprocessing: public reads trimmed at Q25 with fastp, clones called with MiXCR, in-frame beta chains kept. Records with the same CDR3 protein are collapsed into one entry carrying the most frequent genes and DNA. The sample table holds some 7,300 distinct CDR3 sequences, of which approximately 21% were seen once. The ten largest clonotypes hold less than 20% of the sample. What this sample's time point label stands for: sample taken at primary tumor resection. For TCR sequencing, whole RNA was extracted from tumor and nontumor lung tissue, or from cryopreserved PBMC samples, and no cell sorting was done. This material consisted of PBMCs, taken at surgery. These receptors were taken from a female donor with early-stage non-small cell lung cancer.

The V gene is TRBV5-4, the J gene TRBJ2-1, with TRBD2 matching over 9 bases. The ends lost 2 bases at V and 9 bases at J; junction bases unmatched: 9. The CDR3 is 15 residues long. Looked up from germline, CDR1 is SGHNT and CDR2 is YYREEE (reference sequence). CDR3 sequence (DNA): TGTGCCAGCAGCTTTCATGGTAGCGGGGGAGGTGAGCAGTTCTTC. Translation gives CASSFHGSGGGEQFF. Full variable domain (remainder filled in from reference TRBV5-4 and TRBJ2-1): ETGVTQSPTHLIKTRGQQVTLRCSSQSGHNTVSWYQQALGQGPQFIFQYYREEENGRGNFPPRFSGLQFPNYSSELNVNALELDDSALYLCASSFHGSGGGEQFFGPGTRLTVL.

The chain is built from TRBV5-1 and TRBJ2-5; unclear D gene. Trimming removed 2 bases from V and 5 bases from J, with 13 bases in between. The germline CDR1 and CDR2 sequences are SGHRS and YFSETQ. CDR3 length: 14 amino acids. CDR3 coding DNA: TGCGCCAGCAGCTTCCTTGCGGCTCGGGAGACCCAGTACTTC. It translates to CASSFLAARETQYF.

This clonotype was seen ten or more times. The rearrangement links TRBV4-2 to TRBJ1-2; D is perhaps TRBD1 (6 bases). Trimming removed 2 bases from V and 2 bases from J, with 12 bases in between. The CDR3 has 15 residues. Germline loops: CDR1 LGHNA, CDR2 YNFKEQ. CDR3: CASSQSTGTNYGYTF. The CDR3 DNA reads as TGTGCCAGCAGCCAATCAACCGGGACAAACTATGGCTACACCTTC.

The rearrangement uses TRBV6-6 and TRBJ2-1, with unresolved D. This CDR3 contains 14 residues. V lost 0 bases and J 4 bases, leaving 7 bases between the germline ends. Germline CDR1 is MNHNY and CDR2 is SVGAGI (reference sequence). The CDR3: CASSYSRVYNEQFF. The CDR3, as DNA: TGTGCCAGCAGTTACTCTAGGGTGTACAATGAGCAGTTCTTC.

This clonotype has a handful of counts. The CDR3 sequence is CSADDRYQETQYF. The CDR3 DNA sequence: TGCAGTGCTGATGACAGGTACCAAGAGACCCAGTACTTC. This sequence joins TRBV20-1 and TRBJ2-5; tentatively, D is TRBD1 (6 bases). The V end lost 5 bases, the J end lost 0 bases, and 10 bases lay between the germline ends. The CDR3 has 13 amino acids. Germline V gene data show CDR1 as DFQATT and CDR2 as SNEGSKA (reference sequence).

This clonotype counts as medium-sized. V gene TRBV13 combines with J gene TRBJ2-3, with TRBD2 matching over 15 bases. In germline, CDR1 is PRHDT, CDR2 FYEKMQ (reference sequence). V was pared by 0 bases and J by 1 base, with 8 bases of the junction left unmatched. The CDR3 extends over 20 amino acids. The CDR3 region is CASSLGLGLAGGSGTDTQYF. As DNA, the CDR3 is TGTGCCAGCAGCTTAGGCCTCGGACTAGCGGGGGGGAGCGGCACAGATACGCAGTATTTT. The whole variable domain, remainder taken from reference TRBV13 and TRBJ2-3, is AAGVIQSPRHLIKEKRETATLKCYPIPRHDTVYWYQQGPGQDPQFLISFYEKMQSDKGSIPDRFSAQQFSDYHSELNMSSLELGDSALYFCASSLGLGLAGGSGTDTQYFGPGTRLTVL.

The table lists this clonotype with many counts. V is TRBV11-3 and J is TRBJ1-6; D is unclear. The CDR3 is 13 amino acids. CDR1 SGHNT and CDR2 YENEEA come from the germline V gene. Trimming shortened V by 0 bases and J by 9 bases, and 6 bases separated the two germline ends. CDR3 amino acids: CASSLDRGSPLHF. CDR3 DNA: TGTGCCAGCAGCTTAGATCGTGGTTCACCCCTCCACTTT.

Ten or more counts support this clonotype. This chain uses TRBV27 with TRBJ2-7, with TRBD2 matching 12 bases. Looked up from germline, CDR1 is MNHEY and CDR2 is SMNVEV (reference sequence). V gave up 10 bases and J gave up 1 base; unmatched junction bases: 2. The CDR3 is 13 residues long. The CDR3 bases are TGTGCCACCGGGACTAGCGGGTCCTACGAGCAGTACTTC. It encodes CATGTSGSYEQYF.

The chain links TRBV20-1 to TRBJ2-5; the match to TRBD2 covers 12 bases. Germline loops: CDR1 DFQATT, CDR2 SNEGSKA (reference sequence). V trimming: 6 bases; J trimming: 2 bases; junction bases outside the gene matches: 7. There are 15 residues in the CDR3. DNA of the CDR3: TGCAGTGCCCTGGGGACTAGCGGGTCTCAAGAGACCCAGTACTTC. Its protein product is CSALGTSGSQETQYF.

The chain couples TRBV29-1 to TRBJ2-2; possibly TRBD1 for D (5 bases). Germline V gene data show CDR1 as SQVTM and CDR2 as ANQGSEA. V dropped 3 bases and J dropped 4 bases, with 9 bases sitting between them. The CDR3 runs to 13 residues. This CDR3 is CSVDRVTTGELFF. As DNA, the CDR3 is TGCAGCGTTGACAGGGTGACCACCGGGGAGCTGTTTTTT.

This clonotype was observed many times. The chain recombines TRBV7-2 with TRBJ2-7, with 10 bases aligning to TRBD2. J lost 1 base, V lost 5 bases, and 8 bases had no gene match. In germline, CDR1 is SGHTA, CDR2 FQGNSA. The CDR3 spans 16 residues. DNA for the CDR3: TGTGCCAGCAGCCCGGGACTAGCGATTGTATCCTACGAGCAGTACTTC. Translating it yields CASSPGLAIVSYEQYF.

This clonotype qualifies as medium-sized (0.01 to 0.1%). This chain links TRBV2 with TRBJ1-5, with D maybe TRBD1 (6 bases). Trimming removed 6 bases at V and 0 bases at J, with 12 bases between. The CDR3 spans 15 residues. Germline V gene sequence: CDR1 SNHLY, CDR2 FYNNEI. The CDR3 spells CASSPGTNSNQPQHF. CDR3 nucleotides: TGTGCCAGCAGCCCCGGGACAAATAGCAATCAGCCCCAGCATTTT.

V gene TRBV20-1 combines with J gene TRBJ2-1; TRBD2 matches at 10 bases. The CDR3 has 13 amino acids. CDR1 is DFQATT and CDR2 is SNEGSKA in the germline V gene (reference sequence). V shed 6 bases, J shed 3 bases, and the junction held 2 bases outside the gene matches. The CDR3 sequence is CSAGTSDYNEQFF. The CDR3 DNA sequence: TGCAGTGCCGGGACTAGCGACTACAATGAGCAGTTCTTC.

This clonotype is classed as medium-sized. V and J are TRBV3-1 and TRBJ2-1; D not resolved. This CDR3 contains 14 residues. Between the trimmed V and J ends, which lost 3 bases and 8 bases, there was a span of 14 bases. Germline V gene data show CDR1 as LGHDT and CDR2 as YNNKEL (reference sequence). The CDR3 loop reads CASSQFQAADEQFF. The CDR3 nucleotides are TGTGCCAGCAGCCAGTTCCAGGCGGCTGATGAGCAGTTCTTC.

This clonotype has just a few counts. The rearrangement joins TRBV3-1 to TRBJ2-7; D unresolved. Between the trimmed V and J ends, which lost 1 base and 0 bases, there was a span of 4 bases. Per the germline V gene, CDR1 is LGHDT and CDR2 is YNNKEL (reference sequence). The CDR3 is 13 residues long. The CDR3 here is CASSQGNSYEQYV. CDR3 in DNA: TGTGCCAGCAGCCAAGGGAACTCCTACGAGCAGTACGTC.

This clonotype was counted between two and nine times. The chain uses TRBV14 and TRBJ1-4; D gene uncertain. The CDR3 has 16 residues. Trimming removed 1 base at V and 1 base at J, with 10 bases between. Germline CDR1 SGHDN, CDR2 FVKESK. CDR3 residues: CASSQARGVTNEKLFF. CDR3 nucleotide sequence: TGTGCCAGCAGCCAAGCCCGGGGTGTAACTAATGAAAAACTGTTTTTT. The full variable domain, completed using reference TRBV14 and TRBJ1-4, is EAGVTQFPSHSVIEKGQTVTLRCDPISGHDNLYWYRRVMGKEIKFLLHFVKESKQDESGMPNNRFLAERTGGTYSTLKVQPAELEDSGVYFCASSQARGVTNEKLFFGSGTQLSVL.

By sample fraction, this clonotype is medium-sized (0.01 to 0.1%). CDR3 DNA: TGTGCCACCAGGCGTGGAGGGGAAGCGGGGCAAGGGGTGCAGTTCTTC. Its protein is CATRRGGEAGQGVQFF. The chain carries TRBV15 and TRBJ2-1; 7 nucleotides align to TRBD2. The CDR3 sequence is 16 residues long. The V and J ends lost 6 bases and 12 bases, in that order; junction bases with no gene match: 20. Germline CDR1 is LNHNV and CDR2 is YYDKDF (reference sequence).

This chain connects TRBV11-2 to TRBJ1-1, with unresolved D. Trimming took off 1 base at V and 9 bases at J, with 9 bases between the two ends. The CDR3 sequence is 12 residues long. Germline CDR1 reads SGHAT; CDR2 reads FQNNGV. CDR3 coding DNA: TGTGCCAGCAGCTTAGTTTTAGGGAAAGCTTTCTTT. Its protein product is CASSLVLGKAFF. The full variable domain, with the rest looked up from reference TRBV11-2 and TRBJ1-1, is EAGVAQSPRYKIIEKRQSVAFWCNPISGHATLYWYQQILGQGPKLLIQFQNNGVVDDSQLPKDRFSAERLKGVDSTLKIQPAKLEDSAVYLCASSLVLGKAFFGQGTRLTVV.

This clonotype was counted between two and nine times. The V call is TRBV6-1, the J call TRBJ2-5; D is ambiguous. Germline assignment: CDR1 MNHNS and CDR2 SASEGT. The CDR3 loop spans 13 amino acids. V dropped 6 bases and J dropped 4 bases, with 12 bases sitting between them. The CDR3 bases are TGTGCCAGCAGGGATGACACCCCAGAGACCCAGTACTTC. Encoded protein: CASRDDTPETQYF.

This clonotype showed up just a few times. The rearrangement links TRBV2 to TRBJ2-7; the match to TRBD1 covers 8 bases. Germline CDR1 reads SNHLY; CDR2 reads FYNNEI. J lost 9 bases, V lost 6 bases, and 4 bases had no gene match. CDR3 length: 11 amino acids. The CDR3 coding sequence is TGTGCCAGCAGCGAGGACAGGGCGCAGTACTTC. Translation: CASSEDRAQYF. Full variable domain (rest looked up from reference TRBV2 and TRBJ2-7): EPEVTQTPSHQVTQMGQEVILRCVPISNHLYFYWYRQILGQKVEFLVSFYNNEISEKSEIFDDQFSVERPDGSNFTLKIRSTKLEDSAMYFCASSEDRAQYFGPGTRLTVT.

This clonotype was seen a handful of times. V and J are TRBV19 and TRBJ2-1, with D perhaps matching TRBD2 (6 bases). This CDR3 contains 14 residues. V gave up 7 bases and J gave up 0 bases, with 10 bases separating them. CDR1 is LNHDA and CDR2 is SQIVND in the germline V gene (reference sequence). The DNA of the CDR3 is TGTGCCAGTAAGCGGGCCGTCTCCTACAATGAGCAGTTCTTC. Its protein is CASKRAVSYNEQFF.

The chain uses TRBV15 and TRBJ1-2, with TRBD1 as a possible D gene (5 bases). CDR3 length equals 16 residues. CDR1 LNHNV and CDR2 YYDKDF come from the germline V gene (reference sequence). Trimming removed 3 bases at V and 2 bases at J, with 16 bases between. CDR3 bases: TGTGCCACCAGCAGGGAGTTAGAGGACACCAACTATGGCTACACCTTC. The encoded protein is CATSRELEDTNYGYTF.

This clonotype has only a few counts. The chain carries TRBV15 and TRBJ1-6; 7 bases match TRBD1. There are 17 residues in the CDR3. With 3 bases clipped from V and 6 bases from J, the junction kept 11 bases outside the gene matches. Germline assignment: CDR1 LNHNV and CDR2 YYDKDF (reference sequence). CDR3 protein: CATSRGSPGGGNSPLHF. Written as DNA, the CDR3 is TGTGCCACCAGCAGGGGATCCCCAGGGGGAGGTAATTCACCCCTCCACTTT.

This clonotype counts as medium-sized. The genes are TRBV7-8 and TRBJ1-2, with D uncertain. The V gene's germline CDR1 is SGHVS and CDR2 FQNEAQ. V lost 2 bases, J lost 1 base, and 20 bases lay in between. The CDR3 totals 18 residues. DNA for the CDR3: TGTGCCAGCAGCTTAAGATCCGTGGCAAAGAATCTTAACTATGGCTACACCTTC. Residues: CASSLRSVAKNLNYGYTF.

By share, this clonotype counts as medium-sized. This chain uses TRBV7-2 with TRBJ2-1; the match to TRBD2 covers 9 bases. The CDR3 is made up of 16 amino acids. Germline CDR1 reads SGHTA; CDR2 reads FQGNSA. V gave up 1 base and J gave up 4 bases; unmatched junction bases: 5. The chain's CDR3 is CASSLVGGGAYNEQFF. The CDR3 nucleotides are TGTGCCAGCAGCTTAGTGGGCGGGGGGGCGTACAATGAGCAGTTCTTC.